The subject of this entry is one T cell receptor beta chain. The data were produced by immunoSEQ multiplex PCR, yet TCRdb's version contains in-frame clones alone and is incomplete. This sample yields about 70,000 clones, of which 70% to 80% are seen a single time; 20% to 25% belongs to the top ten. The data derive from a study of blood T cell repertoires in COVID-19. The CDR3 sequence is 16 residues long. Germline V lookup: CDR1 MGHRA, CDR2 YSYEKL. V was pared by 4 bases and J by 10 bases, with 13 bases of the junction left unmatched. The sequence derives from a man between 65 and 79 years old with acute or convalescent COVID-19. The sequencing input was peripheral blood. The V and J genes are TRBV4-1 and TRBJ1-6; 7 nucleotides agree with TRBD1. For the CDR3, the DNA is TGCGCCAGCAGCCGAACAGGGGAGCCCGTGGGCTCACCCCTCCACTTT. Its protein product is CASSRTGEPVGSPLHF.